Detailed here is one T cell receptor (beta chain). Its specificity is not known. Within the sample, other DNA sequences also encode this same CDR3. The PCR made use of 60 Vbeta and 13 Jbeta primers. Profiling relied on immunoSEQ multiplex PCR, and the TCRdb table lists in-frame clones only, not all of them. The sample holds more than 100,000 clones. These data are taken from a study of cytomegalovirus exposure and HLA in healthy donors. The study, taken as a whole, reports: Some V segments, TRBV6-2 and TRBV6-3 among them, were indistinguishable and were therefore excluded. Later analysis suggested links between common viral pathogens and several top significant clusters.

The CDR3 is made up of 12 amino acids. Trimming removed 0 bases from V and 6 bases from J; junction bases left unmatched: 2. The V gene's germline CDR1 is GTSNPN and CDR2 SVGIG (reference sequence). This TCR was sampled from a man aged 35 to 55 in good health and CMV-seronegative. J is TRBJ2-7 and V is TRBV30; the match to TRBD2 covers 7 bases. Sequenced input: PBMCs. The CDR3 coding sequence is TGTGCCTGGAGTGTAACGGGGGGCGAGCAGTACTTC. Protein: CAWSVTGGEQYF.